This T cell receptor (beta chain) stems from a study of T cells after yellow fever vaccination. The study's findings and limits: It was a weaker secondary response, yet one that peaked faster, at day 5 versus 15. Subsequent to the booster, the majority of primary-vaccination clones reappeared (around 96% CD4, 88% CD8). The CD4 compartment and the CD8 compartment contained a small share of clonotypes in common. One caveat is that FACS-sorted repertoires could contain abundant clonotypes contaminating from the bulk population.

TCRdb re-called the 5' RACE reads through MiXCR, storing one row per CDR3 protein. The profile covers 350,000 or so distinct CDR3 sequences, with roughly 8.6% appearing a single time and approximately 15% taken by the ten largest. About this clonotype itself: The antigen is undetermined.

The germline V and J ends were trimmed by 5 bases and 6 bases, with 13 bases remaining between them. The CDR3 is 14 residues long. Germline V CDR1 and CDR2: SGHTA, FQGNSA. The rearrangement links TRBV7-2 to TRBJ2-2; possible D gene TRBD2, 5 bases. The clonotype was recovered from a man younger than 35 who received the YFV17D yellow fever vaccine. The material was PBMCs, obtained roughly 47 days after the first yellow fever vaccination. Here the CDR3 reads CASSEGVGAGELFF. CDR3 nucleotides: TGTGCCAGCAGCGAGGGCGTCGGAGCCGGGGAGCTGTTTTTT.